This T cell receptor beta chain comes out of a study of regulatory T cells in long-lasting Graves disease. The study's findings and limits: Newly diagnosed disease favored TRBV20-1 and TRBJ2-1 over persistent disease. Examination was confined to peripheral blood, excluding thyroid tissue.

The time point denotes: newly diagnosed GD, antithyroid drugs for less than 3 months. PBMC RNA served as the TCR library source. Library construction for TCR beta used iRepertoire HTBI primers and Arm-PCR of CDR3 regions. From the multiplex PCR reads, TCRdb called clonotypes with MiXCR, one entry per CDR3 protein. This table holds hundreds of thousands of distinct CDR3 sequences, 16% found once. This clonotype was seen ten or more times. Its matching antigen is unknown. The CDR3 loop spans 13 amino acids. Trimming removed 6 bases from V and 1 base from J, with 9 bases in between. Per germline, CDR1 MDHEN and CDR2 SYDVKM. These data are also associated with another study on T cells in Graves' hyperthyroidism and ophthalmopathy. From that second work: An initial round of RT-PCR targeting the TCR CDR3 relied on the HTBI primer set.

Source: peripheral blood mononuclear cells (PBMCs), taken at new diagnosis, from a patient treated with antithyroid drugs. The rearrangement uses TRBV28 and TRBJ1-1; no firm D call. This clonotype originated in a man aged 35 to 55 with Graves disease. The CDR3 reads CASSLPTNTEAFF. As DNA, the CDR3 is TGTGCCAGCAGCCTTCCGACGAACACTGAAGCTTTCTTT.